This T cell receptor beta chain was observed in a study of blood T cell repertoires in COVID-19. Study-wide background: T cells, B-cell-depleted T cells, or PBMCs supplied cDNA or gDNA.

As originally analysed: How many nucleated cells were present was estimated from reference gene primer amplification. The repertoire was sequenced with immunoSEQ multiplex PCR; TCRdb's copy has only in-frame clones and lacks some. That table supplies the V and J calls and clone size; D and trimming were determined from the DNA. The data contain around 300,000 clones, around 90% of them singletons. Study members were between about 18 and 95 years old and lived in 25 or so US regions. Researchers sorted participants into cohorts using their self-reported clinical history. Of note for this clone: This sequence may be a read error, since a much larger clone differs from it by one base. The sample carries other DNA sequences with the same CDR3.

The germline V and J ends were trimmed by 6 bases and 2 bases, with 7 bases remaining between them. This CDR3 contains 12 residues. In germline, CDR1 is SNHLY, CDR2 FYNNEI. This TCR derives from a woman between 40 and 50 years old who had recovered from COVID-19. The V and J genes are TRBV2 and TRBJ1-2; D perhaps matches TRBD1 (5 bases). The source material was PBMCs or T cells enriched from blood (not recorded which). CDR3 sequence: CASSDRNYGYTF. DNA of the CDR3: TGTGCCAGCAGCGACAGAAACTATGGCTACACCTTC.